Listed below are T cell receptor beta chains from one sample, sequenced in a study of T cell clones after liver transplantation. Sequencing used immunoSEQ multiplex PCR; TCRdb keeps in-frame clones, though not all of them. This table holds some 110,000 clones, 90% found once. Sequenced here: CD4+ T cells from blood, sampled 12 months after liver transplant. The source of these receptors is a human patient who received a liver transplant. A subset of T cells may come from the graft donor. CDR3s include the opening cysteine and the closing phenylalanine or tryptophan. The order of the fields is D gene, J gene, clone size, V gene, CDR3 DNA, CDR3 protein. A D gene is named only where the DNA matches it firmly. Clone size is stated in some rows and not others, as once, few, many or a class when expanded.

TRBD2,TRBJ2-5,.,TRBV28,TGTGCCAGCAGTTATGGGACTAGCGGCCAAGAGACCCAGTACTTC,CASSYGTSGQETQYF
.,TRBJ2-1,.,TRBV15,TGTGCCACCAGCAGGTCCGGGCAAAGCTCCTACAATGAGCAGTTCTTC,CATSRSGQSSYNEQFF
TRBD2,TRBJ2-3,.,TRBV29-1,TGCAGCGTTGAAGTCGGACTAGCGGGGTTCACAGATACGCAGTATTTT,CSVEVGLAGFTDTQYF
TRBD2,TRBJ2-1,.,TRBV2,TGTGCCAGCAGTGTTCGACTAGCGGGAGTTTACAATGAGCAGTTCTTC,CASSVRLAGVYNEQFF
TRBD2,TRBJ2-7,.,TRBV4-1,TGCGCCAGCAGCCAGGGAAGGCTAGCGGGAGGCGAGCAGTACTTC,CASSQGRLAGGEQYF
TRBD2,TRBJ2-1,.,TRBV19,TGTGCCAGTAGACCCCGAAGCGGGGGTTCTTACAATGAGCAGTTCTTC,CASRPRSGGSYNEQFF
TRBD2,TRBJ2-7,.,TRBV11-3,TGTGCCAGCAGCTTATCTAGCGGGAGGGCCGACGAGCAGTACTTC,CASSLSSGRADEQYF
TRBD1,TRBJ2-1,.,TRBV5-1,TGCGCCAGCAGCGGGGACAGGAGCTCCTACAATGAGCAGTTCTTC,CASSGDRSSYNEQFF
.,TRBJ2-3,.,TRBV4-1,TGCGCCAGCAGCCAAGATGCAGTAGGCGGATCGGCAGATACGCAGTATTTT,CASSQDAVGGSADTQYF
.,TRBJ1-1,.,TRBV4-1,TGCGCCAGCAGCCCGGGGTCAGGGTTAAACGCTGAAGCTTTCTTT,CASSPGSGLNAEAFF
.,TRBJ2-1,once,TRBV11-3,TGTGCCAGCGGATTAGGGATAGGTCAATACAATGAGCAGTTCTTC,CASGLGIGQYNEQFF
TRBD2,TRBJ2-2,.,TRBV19,TGTGCCAGTAGTAGCACTAGCGGGAGTGTCGGGGAGCTGTTTTTT,CASSSTSGSVGELFF
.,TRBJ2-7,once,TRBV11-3,TGTGCCAGCAGCTTCGGGGCTTTACGTGGGCACGAGCAGTACTTC,CASSFGALRGHEQYF
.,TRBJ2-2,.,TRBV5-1,TGCGCCAGCAGCCAGTTTCGGCTAGGGAACACCGGGGAGCTGTTTTTT,CASSQFRLGNTGELFF
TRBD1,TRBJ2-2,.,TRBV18,TGTGCCAGCTCCCCGGACCGGGACAGACAACACGGGGAGCTGTTTTTT,CASSPDRDRQHGELFF
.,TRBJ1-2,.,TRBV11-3,TGTGCCAGCAGCTTAGCGGCCGAGCGACCTGAAGCTAACTATGGCTACACCTTC,CASSLAAERPEANYGYTF
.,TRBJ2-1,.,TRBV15,TGTGCCACCAGAAGTAGTGGGAATCCTGAGCAGTTCTTC,CATRSSGNPEQFF
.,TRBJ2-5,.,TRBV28,TGTGCCAGCAGTTTTCCGGTGGGCCTAAGATCGGAGACCCAGTACTTC,CASSFPVGLRSETQYF
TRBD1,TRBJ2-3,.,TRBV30,TGTGCCTGGAGCGGGGGACAGGGAGGAACAGATACGCAGTATTTT,CAWSGGQGGTDTQYF
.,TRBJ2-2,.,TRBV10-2,TGCGCCAGCAGCCACACCGGGGAGCTGTTTTTT,CASSHTGELFF
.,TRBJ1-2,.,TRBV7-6,TGTGCCAGCAGCTTAGGGCCCGAGGGGGGCCTCTATGGCTACACCTTC,CASSLGPEGGLYGYTF
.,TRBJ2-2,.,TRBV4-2,TGTGCCAGCAGCCAAGATCAAAACGCCGGGGAGCTGTTTTTT,CASSQDQNAGELFF
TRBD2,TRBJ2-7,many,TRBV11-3,TGTGCCAGCAGCCAAGCGGGGGGCTCCTACGAGCAGTACTTC,CASSQAGGSYEQYF
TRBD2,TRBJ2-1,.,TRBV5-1,TGCGCCAGCAGCTTGAAAGGGACTACCGGCCACAATGAGCAGTTCTTC,CASSLKGTTGHNEQFF
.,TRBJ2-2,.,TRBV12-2,TGTGCAAGTCGCCTACTAGGGGGACAGGGGGCCGGGGAGCTGTTTTTT,CASRLLGGQGAGELFF
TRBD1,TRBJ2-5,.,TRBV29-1,TGCAGCGGAAACAGGGGCTCCCAAGAGACCCAGTACTTC,CSGNRGSQETQYF
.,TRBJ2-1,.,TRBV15,TGTGCCACCAGCAGAGTCTCTCCCGACAATGAGCAGTTCTTC,CATSRVSPDNEQFF
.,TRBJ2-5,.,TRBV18,TGTGCCAGCTCAAAGTCCAGGGAAGAGACCCAGTACTTC,CASSKSREETQYF
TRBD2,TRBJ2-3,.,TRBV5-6,TGTGCCAGCAGCTTGCCTCGGGGTAGCGGGGGACTCACAGATACGCAGTATTTT,CASSLPRGSGGLTDTQYF
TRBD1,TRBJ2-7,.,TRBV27,TGTGCCAGCAGTTCGCACTCTAGCCGGGACAGGGCCTACGAGCAGTACTTC,CASSSHSSRDRAYEQYF
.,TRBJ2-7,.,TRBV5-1,TGCGCCAGCAGCTGGGGGCCTGAAGGTGGCGAGCAGTACTTC,CASSWGPEGGEQYF
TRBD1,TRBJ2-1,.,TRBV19,TGTGCCAGTAGAGAGGGACAGGGTCTTCTCAATGAGCAGTTCTTC,CASREGQGLLNEQFF
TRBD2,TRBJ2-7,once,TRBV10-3,TGTGCCATCACTTCTCAGGGAGGGGTCAACGAGCAGTACTTC,CAITSQGGVNEQYF
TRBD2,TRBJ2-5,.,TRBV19,TGTGCCAGTAGTCCAACTAGCGGGAGGGTAGGAGAGACCCAGTACTTC,CASSPTSGRVGETQYF
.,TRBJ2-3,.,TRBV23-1,TGCGCCAGCAGTCAACCTTCACGACTAGACACCACAGATACGCAGTATTTT,CASSQPSRLDTTDTQYF
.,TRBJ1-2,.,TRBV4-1,TGCGCCAGCAGCCAATCCGGGCAAAACTTCTATGGCTACACCTTC,CASSQSGQNFYGYTF
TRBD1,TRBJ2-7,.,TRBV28,TGTGCCAGCAGCCTGGGACAGGTCCCCTACGAGCAGTACTTC,CASSLGQVPYEQYF
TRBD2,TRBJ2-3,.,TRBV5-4,TGTGCCAGCAGCTTGACTAGCGGCACAGATACGCAGTATTTT,CASSLTSGTDTQYF
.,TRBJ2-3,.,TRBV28,TGTGCCACCGACCCCACTAGCACAGATACGCAGTATTTT,CATDPTSTDTQYF
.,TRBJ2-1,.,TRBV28,TGTGCCAGCAGTTCGGGCCTCTACAATGAGCAGTTCTTC,CASSSGLYNEQFF
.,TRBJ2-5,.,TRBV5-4,TGTGCCAGCAGCTCCGGACAAGAAGAGACCCAGTACTTC,CASSSGQEETQYF
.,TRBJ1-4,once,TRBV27,TGTGCCAGCAGTCCCCCCATCCCAGGAGGGGATAATGAAAAACTGTTTTTT,CASSPPIPGGDNEKLFF
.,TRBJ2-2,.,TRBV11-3,TGTGCCAGCAGCCGAACAGCCCAGTGGTTGGAGCTGTTTTTT,CASSRTAQWLELFF
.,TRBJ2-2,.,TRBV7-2,TGTGCCAGCAGCTTAGCTCTTGGGACCGGGGAGCTGTTTTTT,CASSLALGTGELFF
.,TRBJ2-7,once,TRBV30,TGTGCCTGGAGTATGGCAACGCGGCAGGGTGTAGAGTACGAGCAGTACTTC,CAWSMATRQGVEYEQYF
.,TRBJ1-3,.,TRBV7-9,TGTGCCAGCAGCTTAGGGGCGGGGGTCCCGCGCTCTGGAAACACCATATATTTT,CASSLGAGVPRSGNTIYF
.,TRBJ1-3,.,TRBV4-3,TGCGCCAGCAGCCAAGAACTACAGGGTTCGGGAAACACCATATATTTT,CASSQELQGSGNTIYF